These 28 T cell receptor beta chains came from one sample sequenced in a study of T cells after yellow fever vaccination. TCRdb used MiXCR to reprocess the 5' RACE reads, holding one entry per CDR3 protein. Of some 150,000 distinct CDR3 sequences in the sample, about 11% were seen once. The source material was CD8+ T cells sorted from PBMCs, sampled 15 days after the yellow fever booster vaccination. All receptors come from a man younger than 30 who received the YFV17D yellow fever vaccine.

This chain uses TRBV2 with TRBJ2-1; unclear D gene. V was trimmed by 4 bases and J by 7 bases, leaving 8 bases between them. This CDR3 spans 12 amino acids. Germline V lookup: CDR1 SNHLY, CDR2 FYNNEI. The CDR3 region is CASSVARNEQFF. CDR3 nucleotides: TGTGCCAGCAGTGTCGCCCGGAATGAGCAGTTCTTC.

In this sample, this clonotype turned up a few times. This chain's CDR3 is CASSRGHRSGANVLTF. The DNA for the CDR3 is TGTGCCAGCAGCCGAGGACACCGCTCTGGGGCCAACGTCCTGACTTTC. V is TRBV6-6 and J is TRBJ2-6, with D perhaps matching TRBD1 (5 bases). V shed 6 bases and J shed 0 bases, with 12 bases lying between them. The CDR3 loop spans 16 amino acids. CDR1 MNHNY and CDR2 SVGAGI come from the germline V gene (reference sequence).

This clonotype was counted a few times. This chain joins TRBV9 and TRBJ2-7; maybe TRBD1 (5 bases). Germline assignment: CDR1 SGDLS and CDR2 YYNGEE. The CDR3 extends over 14 amino acids. V was pared by 0 bases and J by 2 bases, with 9 bases between. CDR3 bases: TGTGCCAGCAGCGTAGGTACAGGCACCTACGAGCAGTACTTC. Translation gives CASSVGTGTYEQYF.

V gene TRBV5-1 combines with J gene TRBJ2-3; D not resolved. Germline CDR1 SGHRS, CDR2 YFSETQ. The CDR3 is made up of 17 amino acids. The V and J ends lost 5 bases and 1 base respectively, with 20 bases between them. CDR3: CASRPRLGIVRTDTQYF. The CDR3 DNA is TGCGCCAGCAGACCTAGATTAGGGATTGTGCGCACAGATACGCAGTATTTT. Full variable domain (missing parts from reference TRBV5-1 and TRBJ2-3): KAGVTQTPRYLIKTRGQQVTLSCSPISGHRSVSWYQQTPGQGLQFLFEYFSETQRNKGNFPGRFSGRQFSNSRSEMNVSTLELGDSALYLCASRPRLGIVRTDTQYFGPGTRLTVL.

This clonotype has a handful of counts. The genes are TRBV6-5 and TRBJ2-3, with D perhaps given as TRBD1 or TRBD2 (6 bases each). Trimming pared 5 bases from V and 7 bases from J, leaving 16 bases between. Germline CDR1 is MNHEY and CDR2 is SVGAGI. The CDR3 has 14 residues. CDR3 region: CASSPLRGANTQYF. The DNA of the CDR3 is TGTGCCAGCAGTCCTTTAAGGGGGGCGAATACGCAGTATTTT.

This chain links TRBV5-4 with TRBJ2-3; D possibly matches TRBD1 or TRBD2 (6 bases each). This CDR3 contains 17 residues. The V end was cut by 0 bases, the J end by 6 bases, with 20 bases between. Germline V CDR1 and CDR2: SGHNT, YYREEE (reference sequence). The DNA of the CDR3 is TGTGCCAGCAGCTTGGAGGAGGGGGGCAACACGGGGGATACGCAGTATTTT. Translating gives CASSLEEGGNTGDTQYF.

This chain uses TRBV3-1 with TRBJ2-7; 7 bases map to TRBD2. The CDR3 length is 15 residues. Germline CDR1 reads LGHDT; CDR2 reads YNNKEL (reference sequence). V shed 1 base, J shed 5 bases, and the junction held 8 bases outside the gene matches. CDR3 in DNA: TGTGCCAGCAGCCAAGTGGGGCTAGCGGCCGACGAGCAGTACTTC. Translation gives CASSQVGLAADEQYF.

The chain combines TRBV6-6 with TRBJ2-7, with unresolved D. Deletions cut 7 bases from V and 3 bases from J, with 7 bases between. In germline, CDR1 is MNHNY, CDR2 SVGAGI (reference sequence). The CDR3 covers 11 residues. CDR3 loop: CASKGGYEQYV. The CDR3 DNA follows: TGTGCCAGCAAGGGCGGCTACGAGCAGTACGTC.

This clonotype appeared many times. V usage is TRBV15 and J usage is TRBJ2-5; a weak D match, TRBD2 (6 bases). The CDR3 has 16 amino acids. Germline V lookup: CDR1 LNHNV, CDR2 YYDKDF (reference sequence). V was trimmed by 5 bases and J by 6 bases, leaving 22 bases between them. This chain's CDR3 is CATSPLEGDSSQTQYF. The CDR3 nucleotides are TGTGCCACCAGCCCCCTAGAAGGGGACTCTTCGCAGACCCAGTACTTC. Variable domain in full (rest from reference TRBV15 and TRBJ2-5): DAMVIQNPRYQVTQFGKPVTLSCSQTLNHNVMYWYQQKSSQAPKLLFHYYDKDFNNEADTPDNFQSRRPNTSFCFLDIRSPGLGDTAMYLCATSPLEGDSSQTQYFGPGTRLLVL.

This clonotype was counted between two and nine times. This sequence joins TRBV5-1 and TRBJ2-1, with TRBD1 identical over 9 bases. Per germline, CDR1 SGHRS and CDR2 YFSETQ. Unmatched junction bases numbered 3, after V lost 2 bases and J lost 9 bases. CDR3 length equals 13 residues. The DNA for the CDR3 is TGCGCCAGCAGCTTCACGGACAGGGGTGAGCAGTTCTTC. Amino acids: CASSFTDRGEQFF.

This clonotype was detected many times. The CDR3 DNA sequence: TGCGCCAGCAGCTTGGGTACGACGGGCTATGGCTACACCTTC. Translation: CASSLGTTGYGYTF. The genes are TRBV5-1 and TRBJ1-2; no clear D. With 0 bases removed from V and 4 bases from J, the gap between germline ends came to 10 bases. Germline CDR1 reads SGHRS; CDR2 reads YFSETQ. The CDR3 loop spans 14 amino acids.

The chain's CDR3 is CASSPPGGTDTQYF. CDR3 DNA sequence: TGTGCCAGCAGCCCCCCCGGGGGGACAGATACGCAGTATTTT. The J gene is TRBJ2-3, the V gene TRBV9; 7 bases agree with TRBD2. Germline assignment: CDR1 SGDLS and CDR2 YYNGEE. The CDR3 contains 14 residues. Losses at the gene ends were 4 bases for V and 3 bases for J; bases not matched to a gene: 5.

The sample holds a few counts of this clonotype. The chain recombines TRBV10-3 with TRBJ2-7; 8 nucleotides line up with TRBD1. Germline CDR1 reads ENHRY; CDR2 reads SYGVKD. This CDR3 contains 13 residues. V gave up 3 bases and J gave up 5 bases; unmatched junction bases: 3. The CDR3 here is CAISDRGRDEQYF. DNA of the CDR3: TGTGCCATCAGTGACAGGGGGCGCGACGAGCAGTACTTC.

This clonotype was counted at least ten times. The junction does not match germline at one end; this may be a read error. This sequence joins TRBV11-2 and TRBJ2-3; 7 bases are a match to TRBD1. Germline V lookup: CDR1 SGHAT, CDR2 FQNNGV. CDR3 size: 13 residues. The CDR3 sequence is CAGRDSPTDTQYF. The CDR3, as DNA: TGTGCCGGCAGGGACAGTCCCACAGATACGCAGTATTTT.

The chain recombines TRBV27 with TRBJ2-7; either TRBD1 or TRBD2 may supply D (6 bases each). Germline-derived CDR1 and CDR2 are MNHEY and SMNVEV (reference sequence). The CDR3 length is 16 residues. With 2 bases removed from V and 0 bases from J, the gap between germline ends came to 14 bases. The CDR3 nucleotides are TGTGCCAGCAGTTTACGAGGGGGGACGTCCTCCTACGAGCAGTACTTC. Amino acids: CASSLRGGTSSYEQYF.

The V and J genes are TRBV7-9 and TRBJ1-1; 11 bases fit TRBD1. The V and J ends lost 5 bases and 0 bases, in that order; junction bases with no gene match: 5. Germline V gene sequence: CDR1 SEHNR, CDR2 FQNEAQ (reference sequence). This CDR3 spans 16 amino acids. CDR3 amino acids: CASSQGTGGMNTEAFF. DNA for the CDR3: TGTGCCAGCAGCCAAGGGACAGGGGGGATGAACACTGAAGCTTTCTTT.

The CDR3 DNA reads TGTGCCACCACTATCAGTCCTAGCACAGATACGCAGTATTTT. This codes for CATTISPSTDTQYF. The chain combines TRBV27 with TRBJ2-3; D gene uncertain. Trimming removed 10 bases from V and 0 bases from J, with 14 bases in between. In germline, CDR1 is MNHEY, CDR2 SMNVEV (reference sequence). This CDR3 is built from 14 residues.

This clonotype appeared many times. This rearrangement joins TRBV6-2 or TRBV6-3 to TRBJ2-7; 9 bases fit TRBD1. This CDR3 has 14 amino acids. The germline V gene encodes CDR1 MNHEY and CDR2 SVGEGT. Trimming removed 0 bases from V and 3 bases from J; junction bases left unmatched: 0. CDR3 nucleotide sequence: TGTGCCAGCAGTTACTCGACAGGGGGCTACGAGCAGTACGTC. Amino acid sequence: CASSYSTGGYEQYV.

The rearrangement uses TRBV19 and TRBJ1-3; D is uncertain. The CDR3 has 14 amino acids. The germline CDR1 and CDR2 sequences are LNHDA and SQIVND (reference sequence). The V and J ends lost 7 bases and 0 bases respectively, with 10 bases between them. CDR3: CASNTDSSGNTIYF. CDR3 in DNA: TGTGCCAGTAACACAGACTCCTCTGGAAACACCATATATTTT. The full variable domain, with the rest looked up from reference TRBV19 and TRBJ1-3, is DGGITQSPKYLFRKEGQNVTLSCEQNLNHDAMYWYRQDPGQGLRLIYYSQIVNDFQKGDIAEGYSVSREKKESFPLTVTSAQKNPTAFYLCASNTDSSGNTIYFGEGSWLTVV.

The chain links TRBV7-9 to TRBJ1-1; D unresolved. The V gene lost 4 bases and the J gene lost 2 bases, with 11 bases spanning the gap. This CDR3 has 14 residues. The germline CDR1 and CDR2 sequences are SEHNR and FQNEAQ (reference sequence). The CDR3 spells CASSSTGINTEAFF. The CDR3 region has the DNA TGTGCCAGCAGCTCTACGGGGATCAACACTGAAGCTTTCTTT.

At least ten counts were recorded for this clonotype. This rearrangement joins TRBV4-1 to TRBJ2-1; D might be TRBD1 (5 bases). Germline lookup yields CDR1 MGHRA and CDR2 YSYEKL. The CDR3 is 15 amino acids. With 0 bases removed from V and 2 bases from J, the gap between germline ends came to 8 bases. The CDR3 nucleotides are TGCGCCAGCAGCCAAGATAGGGGCGCCTACAATGAGCAGTTCTTC. It encodes CASSQDRGAYNEQFF.

V usage is TRBV6-1 and J usage is TRBJ2-7, with a tentative D call TRBD2 (6 bases). V dropped 6 bases and J dropped 6 bases, with 21 bases sitting between them. The CDR3 consists of 15 residues. Germline CDR1 reads MNHNS; CDR2 reads SASEGT. The CDR3 loop is CASRTPGLNVLEQYF. CDR3 coding DNA: TGTGCCAGCAGGACCCCGGGACTGAACGTCCTCGAGCAGTACTTC.

This rearrangement joins TRBV4-3 to TRBJ2-5; D is uncertain. The CDR3 covers 15 residues. Germline V lookup: CDR1 LGHNA, CDR2 YSLEER. Trimming removed 0 bases at V and 1 base at J, with 9 bases between. The CDR3 nucleotides read TGCGCCAGCAGCCAAGACTACGCACTCCAAGAGACCCAGTACTTC. Translated: CASSQDYALQETQYF.

The genes are TRBV27 and TRBJ2-7, with 7 bases that match TRBD1. CDR1 is MNHEY, CDR2 SMNVEV, per germline (reference sequence). This CDR3 is built from 15 residues. The junction had 7 bases not matched to a gene; V was cut back by 3 bases and J by 2 bases. The CDR3 DNA follows: TGTGCCAGCAGTTTCACCAACAGGGGTACCTACGAGCAGTACTTC. Translated, it gives CASSFTNRGTYEQYF.

This chain joins TRBV6-2 or TRBV6-3 and TRBJ2-2, with D perhaps TRBD1 (5 bases). CDR1 MNHEY and CDR2 SVGEGT come from the germline V gene. The CDR3 has 15 amino acids. The germline V and J ends were trimmed by 2 bases and 4 bases, with 11 bases remaining between them. This chain's CDR3 is CASSYGPGSTGELFF. CDR3 DNA sequence: TGTGCCAGCAGTTACGGTCCAGGGTCCACCGGGGAGCTGTTTTTT.

In its sample, this clonotype was seen a few times. V is TRBV4-1 and J is TRBJ1-6; no definite D call. The V gene's germline CDR1 is MGHRA and CDR2 YSYEKL. This CDR3 region has 13 residues. The V end was cut by 1 base, the J end by 8 bases, with 6 bases between. The CDR3 is CASSQAIDSPLHF. CDR3 DNA: TGCGCCAGCAGCCAAGCCATTGATTCACCCCTCCACTTT.

J is TRBJ1-1 and V is TRBV4-1; D is unresolved. CDR1 is MGHRA, CDR2 YSYEKL, per germline. V was clipped by 0 bases and J by 3 bases, with 11 bases between them. This CDR3 spans 15 amino acids. CDR3 in DNA: TGCGCCAGCAGCCAAGATCCGGGTAGCGACACTGAAGCTTTCTTT. Amino acids: CASSQDPGSDTEAFF.

The V call is TRBV12-3 or TRBV12-4, the J call TRBJ2-7; perhaps TRBD2 as D (5 bases). The CDR3 spans 12 residues. Trimming took off 8 bases at V and 1 base at J, with 9 bases between the two ends. The CDR3 coding sequence is TGTGCCAGCGGCCCGGGGTCCTACGAGCAGTACTTC. Translation gives CASGPGSYEQYF.